The sequence of this TCR beta chain was determined in a study of blood T cell repertoires in COVID-19. Turning to the study itself: Spain, Italy and the United States supplied samples that represented acute and convalescent COVID-19.

V was pared by 5 bases and J by 7 bases, with 5 bases of the junction left unmatched. The CDR3 loop spans 14 amino acids. Germline V gene data show CDR1 as KGHSH and CDR2 as LQKENI. Per the original data handling: Reference gene primer amplification gave estimated nucleated cell counts. Libraries were prepared by immunoSEQ multiplex PCR; TCRdb keeps only in-frame clonotypes and omits some of them. The V and J calls and clone size were taken over from that table, and D and trimming were inferred from the DNA. The data contain about 240,000 clones, about four fifths of them singletons. What was sequenced was peripheral blood. The receptor's source is a woman aged 18-35 years with acute or convalescent COVID-19. The chain recombines TRBV18 with TRBJ1-6; 7 bases fit TRBD1. The CDR3: CASSKGAGNSPLHF. The CDR3 DNA reads TGTGCCAGCTCAAAGGGGGCCGGGAATTCACCCCTCCACTTT.